The entry that follows covers one TCR beta chain sequence. The clone's antigen remains unknown. Base qualities are not provided; no much larger clone lies one nucleotide away. The sample's time point label, in plain terms: about 28 days (+/-7) after the second vaccine dose. The treatment or condition label of this sample denotes: meningococcal conjugate vaccine given as trial control. Vaccinee samples came from UK trials COV001 and COV002, including a single-blind randomized controlled phase 2/3 trial of AZD1222 (ChAdOx1 nCoV-19) in healthy adults. For TCRbeta chain sequencing, PBMC samples were collected from trial participants at day 0 and at day 28 after the second dose. These data belong to a study of T cell responses to AZD1222 COVID-19 vaccine (dated by TCRdb to the early 2020s). In the study overall: TCR sequencing covered 230 to 250 trial participants: 200 to 210 given two doses of AZD1222 and approximately 26 given two doses of MenACWY control vaccine. Trial participants were enrolled by age into subgroups of 18-55, 56-69 and 70-plus years, and roughly 160, 29 and 62 TCR-sequenced participants, respectively, were included in these subgroups.

Summary of the overall study and its limitations: Because no samples from the day 14 peak response were available, repertoires could be characterized only after the peak T cell response. Participants were mostly white British, with more females than males. The authors suggested clonal diversity may have been underestimated. Epitopes outside the regions mutated in the B.1.351 and B.1.1.7 variants were reportedly recognized by nearly half of the unique spike-specific TCRs. Vaccine-associated CD4 TCRs spanned the whole spike protein, with dominant responses in regions 160-218 and 743-854. The 56-69-year group was small, and its depth increase did not reach significance, likely because of low power. After two AZD1222 doses, spike-specific TCR breadth and depth were significantly higher than at day 0 and than in MenACWY recipients. Conclusions about previously exposed vaccinees are limited because only five to seven AZD1222 recipients were SARS-CoV-2 seropositive at baseline.

Germline trimming: 5 bases from V, 6 bases from J; junction bases outside gene matches: 8. Spanning cysteine to phenylalanine, the CDR3 consists of 15 amino acids. Only the CDR3 DNA is retained, 45 bases long and in frame from the first base. CDR1 is given as MDHEN and CDR2 as SYDVKM, both from the germline V gene. The CDR3 regions of human TCRbeta chains were analyzed by immunosequencing. Under the source paper's analysis protocol: Repertoire TCRs were checked for matches against a reference library of SARS-CoV-2-specific TCRs that had been generated using the MIRA antigen-specificity platform. Breadth was defined as the fraction of unique TCRs that were SARS-CoV-2-associated, and depth was defined as the fraction of total T cells that were SARS-CoV-2-associated. Using the MIRA data, each spike-specific TCR was mapped to the spike region that the TCR reacts to and placed in a CD4 or CD8 class. Log10-transformed breadth and depth values were compared by one-way ANOVA with Sidak's multiple comparisons tests. TCRdb retrieved this table from immuneACCESS and kept in-frame rearrangements only. Not all clones are present; in checked studies, unresolved V genes account for under half, and no reason is known for the remainder. Clone size and the V and J calls come from that table; the DNA yielded D and trimming. In all, the sample holds about 140,000 clones, and about 90% of those were seen once. The ten biggest clones cover roughly 7.1% of the sample.

The chain couples TRBV28 to TRBJ1-4; 8 central bases correspond to TRBD1. Sequencing was performed on peripheral blood, taken 28 days after the second dose of the MenACWY control vaccine. The receptor comes from an adult who received the MenACWY meningococcal vaccine as a control. The sequence in DNA is TGTGCCAGCAGTCCACCCAGGGGGCAGGATGAAAAACTGTTTTTT. It is translated as CASSPPRGQDEKLFF.